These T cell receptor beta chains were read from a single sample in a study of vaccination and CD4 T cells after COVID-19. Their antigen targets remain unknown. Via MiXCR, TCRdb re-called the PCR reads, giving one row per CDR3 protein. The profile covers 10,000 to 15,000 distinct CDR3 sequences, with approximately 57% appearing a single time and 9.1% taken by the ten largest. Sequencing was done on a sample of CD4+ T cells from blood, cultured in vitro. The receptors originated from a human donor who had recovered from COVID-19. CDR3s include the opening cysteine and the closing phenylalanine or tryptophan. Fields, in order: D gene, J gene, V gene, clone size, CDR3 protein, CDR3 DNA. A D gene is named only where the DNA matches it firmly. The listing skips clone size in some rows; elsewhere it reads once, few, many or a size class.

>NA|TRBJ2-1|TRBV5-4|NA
CASSPGHNEQFF
TGTGCCAGCAGCCCGGGACACAATGAGCAGTTCTTC
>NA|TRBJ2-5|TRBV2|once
CASSDRGLASETQYF
TGTGCCAGCAGTGACCGGGGGCTAGCGTCCGAGACCCAGTACTTC
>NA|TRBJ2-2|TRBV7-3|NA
CASSLYTGELFF
TGTGCCAGCAGCCTTTACACCGGGGAGCTGTTTTTT
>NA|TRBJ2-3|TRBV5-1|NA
CASSLVGRQTDTQYF
TGCGCCAGCAGCTTGGTTGGTCGACAAACAGATACGCAGTATTTT
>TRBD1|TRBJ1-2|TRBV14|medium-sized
CASSPRGGFGYTF
TGTGCCAGCAGTCCTCGAGGGGGCTTTGGCTACACCTTC
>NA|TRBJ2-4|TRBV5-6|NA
CASSGNARNIQYF
TGTGCCAGCAGTGGCAATGCACGGAACATTCAGTACTTC
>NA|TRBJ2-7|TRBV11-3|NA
CASASTVGEQYF
TGTGCCAGCGCCTCAACAGTCGGCGAGCAGTACTTC
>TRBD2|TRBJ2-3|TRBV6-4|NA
CASSLLAGTTDTQYF
TGTGCCAGCAGTTTACTAGCGGGGACCACAGATACGCAGTATTTT
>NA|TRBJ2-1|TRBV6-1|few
CASSETDDYNEQFF
TGTGCCAGCAGTGAAACCGACGACTACAATGAGCAGTTCTTC
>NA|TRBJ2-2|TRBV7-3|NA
CASSPIGTPNTGELFF
TGTGCCAGCAGCCCGATAGGGACTCCAAACACCGGGGAGCTGTTTTTT
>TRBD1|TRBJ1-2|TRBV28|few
CASSSTGGDYGYTF
TGTGCCAGCAGTTCGACAGGGGGCGACTATGGCTACACCTTC
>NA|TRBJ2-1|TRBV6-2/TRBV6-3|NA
CASSRRIDYNEQFF
TGTGCCAGCAGTCGCCGCATCGACTACAATGAGCAGTTCTTC
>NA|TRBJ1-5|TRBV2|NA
CASRAGLSNQPQHF
TGTGCCAGCAGGGCGGGACTTAGCAATCAGCCCCAGCATTTT
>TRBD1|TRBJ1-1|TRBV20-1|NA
CSAAWTGGSSEAFF
TGCAGTGCGGCCTGGACAGGGGGTTCGTCGGAAGCTTTCTTT
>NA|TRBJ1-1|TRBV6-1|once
CATSLGGGTEAFF
TGTGCCACCTCATTGGGGGGCGGCACTGAAGCTTTCTTT
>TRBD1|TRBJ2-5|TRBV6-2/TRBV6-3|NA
CASSPTGGWETQYF
TGTGCCAGCAGTCCAACAGGGGGCTGGGAGACCCAGTACTTC
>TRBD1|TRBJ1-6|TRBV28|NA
CASRGGSGSPLHF
TGTGCCAGCAGAGGGGGCAGCGGTTCACCCCTCCACTTT
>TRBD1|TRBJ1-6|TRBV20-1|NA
CSAVPDRDSPLHF
TGCAGTGCCGTACCTGACAGGGACTCACCCCTCCACTTT
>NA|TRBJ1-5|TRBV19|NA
CASSMQRDGNQPQHF
TGTGCCAGTAGTATGCAGAGGGACGGCAATCAGCCCCAGCATTTT
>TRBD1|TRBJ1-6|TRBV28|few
CASSFARGQHNSPLHF
TGTGCCAGCAGTTTCGCACGGGGACAGCATAATTCACCCCTCCACTTT
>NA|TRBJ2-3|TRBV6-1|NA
CASTPKGGLGDTQYF
TGTGCCAGCACCCCCAAGGGGGGCCTGGGTGATACGCAGTATTTT
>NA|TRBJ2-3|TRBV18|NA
CASSTSYTDTQYF
TGTGCCAGCTCTACCTCTTACACAGATACGCAGTATTTT
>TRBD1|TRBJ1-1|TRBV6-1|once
CASSDPGTGSSFSIAFF
TGTGCCAGCAGTGATCCCGGGACAGGGTCCTCTTTCTCTATTGCTTTCTTT
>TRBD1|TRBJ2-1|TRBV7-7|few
CASSPGGPTYNEQFF
TGTGCTAGCAGCCCAGGGGGCCCTACCTACAATGAGCAGTTCTTC
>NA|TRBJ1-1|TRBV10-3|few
CAISERGTEAFF
TGTGCCATCAGTGAGCGGGGAACTGAAGCTTTCTTT
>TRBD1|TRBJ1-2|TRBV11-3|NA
CASSSLQGATDYGYTF
TGTGCCAGCAGCTCACTACAGGGGGCTACGGACTATGGCTACACCTTC
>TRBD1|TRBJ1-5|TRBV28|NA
CASSLKDRPIGGQPQHF
TGTGCCAGCAGTTTAAAGGACAGGCCTATCGGCGGTCAGCCCCAGCATTTT
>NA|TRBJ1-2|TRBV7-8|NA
CASSDALRRDYYGYTF
TGTGCCAGCAGCGATGCCCTTCGAAGGGACTACTATGGCTACACCTTC
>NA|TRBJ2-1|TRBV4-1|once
CASSQGLAELLYNEQFF
TGCGCCAGCAGCCAAGGATTAGCGGAGCTTTTGTACAATGAGCAGTTCTTC
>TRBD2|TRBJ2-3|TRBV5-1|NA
CASSPRASGGLSTDTQYF
TGCGCCAGCAGCCCCCGGGCTAGCGGGGGCCTAAGCACAGATACGCAGTATTTT
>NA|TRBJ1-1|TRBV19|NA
CASSIRRVMNTEAFF
TGTGCCAGTAGTATTAGACGGGTTATGAACACTGAAGCTTTCTTT
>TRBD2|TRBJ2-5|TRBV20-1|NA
CSARDFSGSGQETQYF
TGCAGTGCTAGAGACTTTAGCGGGAGTGGACAAGAGACCCAGTACTTC
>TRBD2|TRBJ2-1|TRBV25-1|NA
CASSDWTSGGVRNEQFF
TGTGCCAGCAGTGACTGGACTAGCGGGGGGGTGAGGAATGAGCAGTTCTTC
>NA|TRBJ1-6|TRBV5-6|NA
CASSLAGSSYNSPLHF
TGTGCCAGCAGCTTGGCCGGCAGCTCCTATAATTCACCCCTCCACTTT
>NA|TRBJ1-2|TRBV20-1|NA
CSAPLRTNYGYTF
TGCAGTGCCCCCCTCCGGACTAACTATGGCTACACCTTC
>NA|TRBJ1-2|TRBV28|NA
CASSLTGTLENYGYTF
TGTGCCAGCAGTTTAACCGGGACGCTCGAGAACTATGGCTACACCTTC
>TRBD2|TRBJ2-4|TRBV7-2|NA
CASSPPGTSRSIQYF
TGTGCCAGCAGCCCTCCCGGGACTAGCAGGAGCATTCAGTACTTC
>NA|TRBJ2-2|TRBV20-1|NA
CSARDPKRAGELFF
TGCAGTGCTAGAGATCCCAAAAGGGCCGGGGAGCTGTTTTTT
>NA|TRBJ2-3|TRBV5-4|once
CASSLSGDGNTDTQYF
TGTGCCAGCAGCTTGAGTGGGGACGGCAACACAGATACGCAGTATTTT
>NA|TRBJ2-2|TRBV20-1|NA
CSAREGSNLRELFF
TGCAGTGCTAGAGAAGGGTCTAATTTAAGGGAGCTGTTTTTT
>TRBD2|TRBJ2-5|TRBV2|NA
CASKPPSGGGKTQYF
TGTGCCAGCAAACCGCCTAGCGGGGGAGGAAAGACCCAGTACTTC
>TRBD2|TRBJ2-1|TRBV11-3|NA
CASSQGLAGTEQFF
TGTGCCAGCAGCCAGGGACTAGCGGGAACTGAGCAGTTCTTC